The 22 T cell receptor beta chains reported below all come from one sample, sequenced in a study of T cell repertoires in cytomegalovirus infection. TCRdb passed the reads through MiXCR, listing each CDR3 protein once. Among nearly 450,000 distinct CDR3 sequences listed, roughly a third were seen once. The material sequenced was PBMCs. These receptors all come from a human donor in good health (CMV status not recorded). Some clones in this sample may be carry-over from other donors' samples.

V gene TRBV19 combines with J gene TRBJ1-1; 7 nucleotides line up with TRBD1. After removal of 6 bases from V and 4 bases from J, the junction contained 5 bases not matched to a gene. Germline V CDR1 and CDR2: LNHDA, SQIVND (reference sequence). The CDR3 is made up of 13 amino acids. The CDR3 DNA reads TGTGCCAGTAGGGCGACAGGGACCACTGAAGCTTTCTTT. Its translation is CASRATGTTEAFF.

Many counts were recorded for this clonotype. CDR3 amino acids: CASTTDSPLLTDTQYF. The CDR3 DNA reads TGTGCCAGCACCACGGACAGTCCTCTACTCACAGATACGCAGTATTTT. This chain links TRBV7-8 with TRBJ2-3; tentatively, D is TRBD1 (6 bases). CDR3 length: 16 residues. The ends were cut back, 7 bases at V and 2 bases at J, with 19 bases in the middle. Germline loops: CDR1 SGHVS, CDR2 FQNEAQ.

The chain recombines TRBV2 with TRBJ2-3, with 9 bases fitting TRBD2. After removal of 8 bases from V and 1 base from J, the junction contained 4 bases not matched to a gene. Germline CDR1 SNHLY, CDR2 FYNNEI. CDR3 size: 14 residues. The CDR3 DNA reads TGTGCCAGCGCACTAGCGGGCGGCACAGATACGCAGTATTTT. Protein: CASALAGGTDTQYF.

This clonotype turned up a few times. V and J are TRBV27 and TRBJ2-1; 7 positions match TRBD2. The junction had 17 bases not matched to a gene; V was cut back by 5 bases and J by 7 bases. Looked up from germline, CDR1 is MNHEY and CDR2 is SMNVEV (reference sequence). The CDR3 runs 17 residues. The CDR3 here is CASSAPVGAGLRNEQFF. CDR3 nucleotides: TGTGCCAGCAGTGCCCCCGTTGGAGCGGGGTTGCGTAATGAGCAGTTCTTC.

This clonotype has just a few counts. The chain links TRBV6-1 to TRBJ2-5, with TRBD1 matching over 7 bases. V shed 6 bases and J 5 bases; nucleotides not matched to a gene: 9. The CDR3 spans 14 residues. Germline CDR1 is MNHNS and CDR2 is SASEGT. The CDR3 is CASRLGQSFETQYF. In DNA, the CDR3 is TGTGCCAGCAGACTGGGACAGTCTTTCGAGACCCAGTACTTC.

This clonotype was seen more than once but under ten times. This chain uses TRBV2 with TRBJ2-2; D call uncertain. CDR1 is SNHLY, CDR2 FYNNEI, per germline. The CDR3 is 13 residues long. V was shortened by 6 bases and J by 1 base, with 6 bases between the two germline ends. The CDR3 sequence: CASRQENTGELFF. CDR3 coding DNA: TGTGCCAGCAGACAAGAGAACACCGGGGAGCTGTTTTTT.

V and J are TRBV4-2 and TRBJ2-2, with TRBD2 matching 10 bases. V gave up 4 bases and J gave up 1 base; unmatched junction bases: 3. This CDR3 comprises 16 residues. CDR1 is LGHNA and CDR2 is YNFKEQ in the germline V gene. This CDR3 is CASSPLAGMNTGELFF. For the CDR3, the DNA is TGTGCCAGCAGCCCACTAGCGGGGATGAACACCGGGGAGCTGTTTTTT.

This clonotype occurred a few times. The J gene is TRBJ1-2, the V gene TRBV28; a possible D gene is TRBD1 (6 bases). V was trimmed by 3 bases and J by 14 bases, leaving 13 bases between them. The CDR3 contains 11 residues. Germline CDR1 MDHEN, CDR2 SYDVKM. The CDR3 sequence is CASSFLGDNTF. DNA for the CDR3: TGTGCCAGCAGTTTTTTGGGGGACAATACCTTC.

Ten or more counts support this clonotype. This chain uses TRBV7-2 with TRBJ1-1; weak D call: TRBD1 (5 bases). With 2 bases removed from V and 6 bases from J, the gap between germline ends came to 10 bases. This CDR3 region has 13 residues. In germline, CDR1 is SGHTA, CDR2 FQGNSA. The CDR3 DNA sequence: TGTGCCAGCAGCTTAACGGGGCTCGCTGAAGCTTTCTTT. Its translation is CASSLTGLAEAFF.

This clonotype was observed at least ten times. The CDR3 spells CASSVTHPDSSEAFF. The CDR3 DNA reads TGTGCCAGCAGCGTCACTCACCCGGACTCTTCTGAAGCTTTCTTT. This chain joins TRBV7-2 and TRBJ1-1; no firm D call. The CDR3 consists of 15 residues. Deletions cut 5 bases from V and 6 bases from J, with 19 bases between. Per germline, CDR1 SGHTA and CDR2 FQGNSA.

The chain carries TRBV24-1 and TRBJ2-1; D is ambiguous. Germline CDR1 KGHDR, CDR2 SFDVKD. The V end lost 7 bases, the J end lost 4 bases, and 13 bases lay between the germline ends. This CDR3 comprises 14 residues. The CDR3 spells CATSRNNPYNEQFF. In nucleotides, the CDR3 is TGTGCCACCAGCAGGAATAACCCTTACAATGAGCAGTTCTTC.

This clonotype has just a few counts. This chain links TRBV5-8 with TRBJ2-2; D might be TRBD1 (6 bases). Trimming took off 2 bases at V and 4 bases at J, with 18 bases between the two ends. Germline loops: CDR1 SGHTS, CDR2 YDEGEE. CDR3 size: 17 residues. CDR3 bases: TGTGCCAGCAGCTTACGACCAGGGACAAAATTCACCGGGGAGCTGTTTTTT. It translates to CASSLRPGTKFTGELFF.

This chain uses TRBV4-1 with TRBJ1-6; no clear D. The V and J ends lost 0 bases and 2 bases respectively, with 11 bases between them. The V gene's germline CDR1 is MGHRA and CDR2 YSYEKL. This CDR3 region has 17 residues. The CDR3 sequence is CASSQDRKMTYNSPLHF. The CDR3 nucleotides are TGCGCCAGCAGCCAAGACAGAAAAATGACCTATAATTCACCCCTCCACTTT.

The rearrangement links TRBV27 to TRBJ2-7; 8 nucleotides align to TRBD2. J gave up 0 bases and V 3 bases, and 7 bases lay outside the gene matches. The CDR3 extends over 16 amino acids. CDR1 and CDR2 (germline): MNHEY, SMNVEV (reference sequence). This CDR3 is CASSFFSGKSSYEQYF. The CDR3 region has the DNA TGTGCCAGCAGTTTCTTTAGCGGGAAGAGCTCCTACGAGCAGTACTTC.

This chain uses TRBV29-1 with TRBJ2-7; tentatively, D is TRBD1 (6 bases). From germline, CDR1 is SQVTM and CDR2 ANQGSEA. CDR3 length: 13 residues. Trimming removed 4 bases from V and 3 bases from J, with 13 bases in between. The CDR3 protein is CSVATGTNYEQYF. The CDR3 DNA reads as TGCAGCGTTGCTACCGGGACAAACTACGAGCAGTACTTC.

The V and J genes are TRBV12-3 or TRBV12-4 and TRBJ1-3; D is ambiguous. V lost 7 bases to trimming and J lost 0 bases, with 13 bases between them. The CDR3 consists of 15 residues. The CDR3 nucleotides are TGTGCCAGCACCCACTGGGGTAGCTCTGGAAACACCATATATTTT. Translated, it gives CASTHWGSSGNTIYF.

This clonotype has ten or more counts. The CDR3 loop reads CASSESVNTEAFF. CDR3 sequence (DNA): TGTGCCAGCAGTGAATCGGTGAACACTGAAGCTTTCTTT. V usage is TRBV25-1 and J usage is TRBJ1-1; D call uncertain. The CDR3 is made up of 13 amino acids. V lost 1 base and J lost 0, with 3 bases in between. The V gene's germline CDR1 is MGHDK and CDR2 SYGVNS.

This chain links TRBV28 with TRBJ2-1; the match to TRBD2 covers 10 bases. CDR1 and CDR2 (germline): MDHEN, SYDVKM. The CDR3 is 17 amino acids. V lost 1 base, J lost 4 bases, and 7 bases stayed unmatched. CDR3 amino acids: CASSLSLAGGQYNEQFF. Written as DNA, the CDR3 is TGTGCCAGCAGTTTATCCTTAGCGGGGGGCCAATACAATGAGCAGTTCTTC. The whole variable domain, remainder taken from reference TRBV28 and TRBJ2-1, is DVKVTQSSRYLVKRTGEKVFLECVQDMDHENMFWYRQDPGLGLRLIYFSYDVKMKEKGDIPEGYSVSREKKERFSLILESASTNQTSMYLCASSLSLAGGQYNEQFFGPGTRLTVL.

This clonotype has a handful of counts. The chain links TRBV6-6 to TRBJ1-5; tentatively, D is TRBD1 (5 bases). CDR3 size: 13 residues. Germline V lookup: CDR1 MNHNY, CDR2 SVGAGI (reference sequence). The V end was cut by 7 bases, the J end by 3 bases, with 10 bases between. The CDR3 spells CASTRRANQPQHF. Here the CDR3 DNA reads TGTGCCAGCACCCGCAGGGCCAATCAGCCCCAGCATTTT.

As for this clonotype: A single base separates this from a much larger clone, so it may be a read error. Since the CDR3 does not end with the conserved phenylalanine or tryptophan, this likely comes from a read error. The chain combines TRBV12-3 or TRBV12-4 with TRBJ1-3; no firm D call. The CDR3 sequence is 15 residues long. Trimming took 5 bases from V and 0 from J, leaving 11 bases between them. DNA for the CDR3: TGTGCCAGCAGTCTTGGATCCCGCTCTGGAAACACCATATATTTG. It encodes CASSLGSRSGNTIYL.

The rearrangement links TRBV19 to TRBJ2-3; no firm D call. From germline, CDR1 is LNHDA and CDR2 SQIVND (reference sequence). The V gene lost 1 base and the J gene lost 2 bases, with 7 bases spanning the gap. The CDR3 runs 14 residues. CDR3 nucleotide sequence: TGTGCCAGTAGTATAGCCTCAGCCACAGATACGCAGTATTTT. Translating gives CASSIASATDTQYF. The full variable domain, in which reference TRBV19 and TRBJ2-3 provide the parts outside the CDR3, is DGGITQSPKYLFRKEGQNVTLSCEQNLNHDAMYWYRQDPGQGLRLIYYSQIVNDFQKGDIAEGYSVSREKKESFPLTVTSAQKNPTAFYLCASSIASATDTQYFGPGTRLTVL.

The chain couples TRBV7-3 to TRBJ1-1; no firm D call. Germline CDR1 SGHTA, CDR2 FQGTGA. V gave up 5 bases and J gave up 0 bases, with 10 bases separating them. The CDR3 has 14 amino acids. In DNA form, the CDR3 reads TGTGCCAGCAGCCCGTCGACGGTGAACACTGAAGCTTTCTTT. It codes for CASSPSTVNTEAFF.